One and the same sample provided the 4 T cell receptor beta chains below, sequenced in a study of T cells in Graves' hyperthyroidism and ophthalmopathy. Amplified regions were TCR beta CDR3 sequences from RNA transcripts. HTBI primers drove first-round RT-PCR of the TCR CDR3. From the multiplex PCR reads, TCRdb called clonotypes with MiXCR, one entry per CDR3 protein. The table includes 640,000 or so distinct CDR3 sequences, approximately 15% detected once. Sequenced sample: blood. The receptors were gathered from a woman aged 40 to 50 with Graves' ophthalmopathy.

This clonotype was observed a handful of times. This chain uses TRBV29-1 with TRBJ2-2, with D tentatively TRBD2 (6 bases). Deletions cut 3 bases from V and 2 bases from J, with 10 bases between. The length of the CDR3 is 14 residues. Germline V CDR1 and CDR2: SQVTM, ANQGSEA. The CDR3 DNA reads TGCAGCGTTGAGGTCGGGAGTAACACCGGGGAGCTGTTTTTT. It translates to CSVEVGSNTGELFF.

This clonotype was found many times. The CDR3 DNA reads TGTGCCAGCAGTTTGTACGGACAGGGGGCCGGCACTGAAGCTTTCTTT. This gives the protein CASSLYGQGAGTEAFF. This rearrangement joins TRBV12-3 or TRBV12-4 to TRBJ1-1; 11 bases match TRBD1. V lost 3 bases, J lost 4 bases, and 7 bases stayed unmatched. This CDR3 contains 16 residues.

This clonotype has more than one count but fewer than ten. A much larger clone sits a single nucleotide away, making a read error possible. The CDR3 sequence: CASSPRTSGTETQYF. In DNA, the CDR3 is TGTGCCAGCAGCCCCCGGACTAGCGGGACGGAGACCCAGTACTTC. The genes are TRBV7-9 and TRBJ2-5; 12 positions match TRBD2. The V segment lost 5 bases and the J segment 5 bases; nucleotides outside the gene matches: 6. This CDR3 region has 15 residues. Germline values: CDR1 SEHNR, CDR2 FQNEAQ (reference sequence). The variable domain in full, with the rest retrieved from reference TRBV7-9 and TRBJ2-5, is DTGVSQNPRHKITKRGQNVTFRCDPISEHNRLYWYRQTLGQGPEFLTYFQNEAQLEKSRLLSDRFSAERPKGSFSTLEIQRTEQGDSAMYLCASSPRTSGTETQYFGPGTRLLVL.

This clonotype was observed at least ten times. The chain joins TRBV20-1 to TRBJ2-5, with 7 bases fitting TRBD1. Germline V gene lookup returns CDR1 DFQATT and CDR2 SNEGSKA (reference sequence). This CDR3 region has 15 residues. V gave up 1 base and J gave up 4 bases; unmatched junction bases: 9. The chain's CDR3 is CSARAQGQGVETQYF. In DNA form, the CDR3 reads TGCAGTGCTAGAGCCCAGGGGCAGGGGGTAGAGACCCAGTACTTC.